Each of the 31 T cell receptor beta chains below was sequenced from the same sample in a study of blood T cells in healthy people across ages. A second PCR, run for about 7 to 12 cycles, used a sample-barcoded 5' primer plus a J-beta primer mix. TCRdb re-analysed the 5' RACE reads in MiXCR, keeping a single row per CDR3 protein. This table has roughly 700,000 distinct CDR3 sequences, approximately 25% appearing once. These same records also appear under a second study, on T cells of mothers and their children.

Material: blood. The receptors stem from a boy between 10 and 17 years old in good health.

CDR3 DNA sequence: TGTGCCAGCAGCTTAATTGTGAGTGAAGCTTTCTTT. Translating gives CASSLIVSEAFF. The genes are TRBV7-9 and TRBJ1-1, with unresolved D. The germline V gene has CDR1 SEHNR and CDR2 FQNEAQ (reference sequence). V was cut by 2 bases and J by 7 bases, with 8 bases left in between. The CDR3 sequence is 12 residues long.

This clonotype was counted only a few times. The rearrangement joins TRBV20-1 to TRBJ2-7; D uncertain. Per the germline V gene, CDR1 is DFQATT and CDR2 is SNEGSKA (reference sequence). V lost 1 base, J lost 4 bases, and 11 bases lay in between. This CDR3 spans 13 amino acids. CDR3 residues: CSARGDSVYEQYF. CDR3 bases: TGCAGTGCTAGAGGAGATTCCGTATACGAGCAGTACTTC.

This clonotype has only a few counts. CDR3 in DNA: TGTGCCAGCGGGGGGACAGGGTCGTACGAGCAGTACTTC. Encoded protein: CASGGTGSYEQYF. The chain links TRBV6-1 to TRBJ2-1; 9 bases line up with TRBD1. The J call could be wrong; TRBJ2-7 is a better fit for the DNA end. CDR1 and CDR2 from the germline V gene are MNHNS and SASEGT. The CDR3 runs to 13 residues.

The sample holds a few counts of this clonotype. This chain joins TRBV11-2 and TRBJ1-1; D unclear. Trimming took off 3 bases at V and 7 bases at J, with 9 bases between the two ends. CDR3 length: 12 amino acids. Germline V gene data show CDR1 as SGHAT and CDR2 as FQNNGV. Here the CDR3 reads CASSFSEIEAFF. CDR3 DNA sequence: TGTGCCAGCAGCTTCTCCGAGATTGAAGCTTTCTTT.

This chain uses TRBV6-1 with TRBJ2-5, with 9 bases that match TRBD2. Germline V CDR1 and CDR2: MNHNS, SASEGT. The length of the CDR3 is 15 residues. V shed 4 bases and J 5 bases; nucleotides not matched to a gene: 8. The CDR3 region has the DNA TGTGCCAGCAGTGTTCTTAGCGGGAGTCTGGAGACCCAGTACTTC. Protein sequence: CASSVLSGSLETQYF.

This clonotype appeared a few times. In DNA form, the CDR3 reads TGTGCCAGCTCGCGGGTTGCCGCAGAGACCCAGTACTTC. It yields the protein CASSRVAAETQYF. The V gene is TRBV5-6, the J gene TRBJ2-5; D is perhaps TRBD2 (5 bases). The CDR3 covers 13 residues. Germline CDR1 SGHDT, CDR2 YYEEEE. Trimming took off 7 bases at V and 4 bases at J, with 14 bases between the two ends.

This clonotype was counted between two and nine times. The genes are TRBV5-1 and TRBJ2-1; 8 nucleotides agree with TRBD2. V dropped 4 bases and J dropped 3; count of bases not matched to a gene: 9. CDR1 is SGHRS, CDR2 YFSETQ, per germline. This CDR3 comprises 16 residues. The CDR3 region has the DNA TGCGCCAGCAGCCACCCACTGGCGGGAGGCTACAATGAGCAGTTCTTC. Protein: CASSHPLAGGYNEQFF.

This clonotype was detected a few times. A read error may produce the germline difference seen at one junction end. This rearrangement joins TRBV11-2 to TRBJ2-5; 7 bases map to TRBD1. The CDR3 contains 15 residues. Germline values: CDR1 SGHAT, CDR2 FQNNGV. In DNA form, the CDR3 reads TGTACCAGCAGCCCATCCGAGGGGGCCCAAGAGACCCAGTACTTC. Translated: CTSSPSEGAQETQYF. The full variable domain, rest sourced from reference TRBV11-2 and TRBJ2-5, is EAGVAQSPRYKIIEKRQSVAFWCNPISGHATLYWYQQILGQGPKLLIQFQNNGVVDDSQLPKDRFSAERLKGVDSTLKIQPAKLEDSAVYLCTSSPSEGAQETQYFGPGTRLLVL.

This clonotype was recorded a few times. V gene TRBV2 combines with J gene TRBJ2-7; 8 bases are shared with TRBD1. The trim removed 6 bases at V and 9 bases at J, leaving 7 bases unmatched. The V gene's germline CDR1 is SNHLY and CDR2 FYNNEI. The CDR3 is 12 amino acids. CDR3 region: CASSQQGDRQYF. CDR3 bases: TGTGCCAGCAGCCAACAGGGGGATAGGCAGTACTTC. Together with reference TRBV2 and TRBJ2-7, the CDR3 gives the full variable domain: EPEVTQTPSHQVTQMGQEVILRCVPISNHLYFYWYRQILGQKVEFLVSFYNNEISEKSEIFDDQFSVERPDGSNFTLKIRSTKLEDSAMYFCASSQQGDRQYFGPGTRLTVT.

The chain uses TRBV28 and TRBJ1-2, with D perhaps matching TRBD1 (6 bases). V dropped 2 bases and J dropped 9 bases, with 13 bases sitting between them. Germline V lookup: CDR1 MDHEN, CDR2 SYDVKM. The CDR3 loop spans 13 amino acids. CDR3 loop: CASSLGDIRSYTF. DNA for the CDR3: TGTGCCAGCAGTTTAGGGGACATCCGAAGCTACACCTTC.

The rearrangement links TRBV29-1 to TRBJ2-1; 9 nucleotides align to TRBD1. The ends lost 1 base at V and 13 bases at J; junction bases unmatched: 5. The length of the CDR3 is 12 residues. The V gene's germline CDR1 is SQVTM and CDR2 ANQGSEA. This CDR3 is CSVEVGGQGQFF. CDR3 in DNA: TGCAGCGTTGAAGTAGGGGGACAGGGCCAGTTCTTC.

Note on this clonotype: Compared with germline, one end of the junction differs, possibly owing to a read error. This chain connects TRBV29-1 to TRBJ1-1; D not certain. CDR1 and CDR2 (germline): SQVTM, ANQGSEA. This CDR3 has 13 amino acids. Here the CDR3 DNA reads TGCAGCGTTGAACCTGCCCTGAACACTGAAGCTCTCTTT. Translated: CSVEPALNTEALF.

The chain's CDR3 is CSVEVPGLFSEQFF. In DNA, the CDR3 is TGCAGCGTTGAAGTCCCGGGACTATTTTCTGAGCAGTTCTTC. The V gene is TRBV29-1, the J gene TRBJ2-1; 7 bases are shared with TRBD2. Germline V gene sequence: CDR1 SQVTM, CDR2 ANQGSEA. The CDR3 contains 14 residues. V shed 1 base and J 9 bases; nucleotides not matched to a gene: 9.

V and J are TRBV29-1 and TRBJ2-5; 10 bases map to TRBD1. Germline lookup yields CDR1 SQVTM and CDR2 ANQGSEA. The V and J ends lost 6 bases and 5 bases, in that order; junction bases with no gene match: 12. The CDR3 loop spans 15 amino acids. The CDR3: CSVGGDRGFGETQYF. Here the CDR3 DNA reads TGCAGCGTGGGAGGGGACAGGGGATTCGGGGAGACCCAGTACTTC. Full variable domain (rest looked up from reference TRBV29-1 and TRBJ2-5): SAVISQKPSRDICQRGTSLTIQCQVDSQVTMMFWYRQQPGQSLTLIATANQGSEATYESGFVIDKFPISRPNLTFSTLTVSNMSPEDSSIYLCSVGGDRGFGETQYFGPGTRLLVL.

The rearrangement joins TRBV5-1 to TRBJ2-1, with 11 bases matching TRBD2. Per the germline V gene, CDR1 is SGHRS and CDR2 is YFSETQ. J was trimmed by 7 bases and V by 2 bases; bases with no gene match: 11. The CDR3 contains 17 residues. The CDR3 DNA sequence: TGCGCCAGCAGCTTCCTTGTTAGCGGGGGGGCTATGAATGAGCAGTTCTTC. This translates into CASSFLVSGGAMNEQFF. Variable domain in full (rest from reference TRBV5-1 and TRBJ2-1): KAGVTQTPRYLIKTRGQQVTLSCSPISGHRSVSWYQQTPGQGLQFLFEYFSETQRNKGNFPGRFSGRQFSNSRSEMNVSTLELGDSALYLCASSFLVSGGAMNEQFFGPGTRLTVL.

To note about this clonotype: One end of the junction varies from germline; a read error may be responsible. The chain employs TRBV2 and TRBJ2-5; no reliable D call. Germline V gene data show CDR1 as SNHLY and CDR2 as FYNNEI. CDR3 length: 10 residues. In DNA form, the CDR3 reads TGTGCCAGCAGCGCTTACGAGCAGCACTTC. Translation gives CASSAYEQHF.

This sequence joins TRBV21-1 and TRBJ1-1. TRBV21-1 is deemed a pseudogene. CDR3 size: 14 residues. CDR3 residues: CASRGREENTEAFF. CDR3 nucleotides: TGTGCCAGCAGAGGTAGGGAGGAGAACACTGAAGCTTTCTTT.

This clonotype was detected only a few times. The genes are TRBV6-6 and TRBJ1-1, with TRBD1 identical over 7 bases. J gave up 3 bases and V 8 bases, and 9 bases lay outside the gene matches. The germline V gene encodes CDR1 MNHNY and CDR2 SVGAGI (reference sequence). CDR3 length equals 14 residues. The CDR3 nucleotides are TGTGCCAGCCAGGGGGGCCCATGGTACACTGAAGCTTTCTTT. Protein: CASQGGPWYTEAFF.

The gene calls are TRBV9 and TRBJ2-5; 10 bases are shared with TRBD2. The J call may not be correct, given that the DNA end is closer to TRBJ2-1. The V gene's germline CDR1 is SGDLS and CDR2 YYNGEE. The CDR3 sequence is 16 residues long. The CDR3 reads CASSTPPLAGYNEQFF. DNA of the CDR3: TGTGCCAGCAGCACCCCCCCACTAGCGGGGTACAATGAGCAGTTCTTC.

The CDR3: CASSQEVWDSYTEAFF. The CDR3 DNA reads as TGTGCCAGCAGCCAAGAAGTGTGGGACAGCTACACTGAAGCTTTCTTT. J is TRBJ1-1 and V is TRBV3-1; 7 bases map to TRBD1. V was clipped by 0 bases and J by 3 bases; unmatched bases: 7. Germline V gene sequence: CDR1 LGHDT, CDR2 YNNKEL (reference sequence). The CDR3 length is 16 residues. The whole variable domain, filled in from reference TRBV3-1 and TRBJ1-1, reads DTAVSQTPKYLVTQMGNDKSIKCEQNLGHDTMYWYKQDSKKFLKIMFSYNNKELIINETVPNRFSPKSPDKAHLNLHINSLELGDSAVYFCASSQEVWDSYTEAFFGQGTRLTVV.

This clonotype was observed a few times. The chain employs TRBV24-1 and TRBJ2-7, with a possible D match to TRBD2 (5 bases). The CDR3 length is 13 residues. Trimming took 7 bases from V and 2 from J, leaving 11 bases between them. The germline CDR1 and CDR2 sequences are KGHDR and SFDVKD. As DNA, the CDR3 is TGTGCCACCAGGAGCGGCACCACCTACGAGCAGTACTTC. Translated, it gives CATRSGTTYEQYF.

This clonotype has more than one count but fewer than ten. The CDR3 is CASSQDRDYGTDTQYF. The CDR3 DNA follows: TGTGCCAGCAGCCAAGATCGGGACTACGGCACAGATACGCAGTATTTT. The chain carries TRBV3-1 and TRBJ2-3; TRBD2 matches at 7 bases. The V segment lost 0 bases and the J segment 1 base; nucleotides outside the gene matches: 4. Germline V gene lookup returns CDR1 LGHDT and CDR2 YNNKEL (reference sequence). The length of the CDR3 is 16 residues.

The chain couples TRBV5-4 to TRBJ2-3; maybe TRBD2 (6 bases). The germline gives CDR1 SGHNT, CDR2 YYREEE (reference sequence). CDR3 size: 16 residues. Trimming took off 2 bases at V and 0 bases at J, with 13 bases between the two ends. Here the CDR3 reads CASSFPLAGSTDTQYF. For the CDR3, the DNA is TGTGCCAGCAGCTTCCCCCTGGCGGGGAGCACAGATACGCAGTATTTT.

This clonotype has just a few counts. This rearrangement joins TRBV20-1 to TRBJ1-6; D unresolved. The V end was cut by 0 bases, the J end by 7 bases, with 22 bases between. Germline CDR1 is DFQATT and CDR2 is SNEGSKA (reference sequence). The CDR3 loop spans 18 amino acids. Here the CDR3 DNA reads TGCAGTGCTAGAGATGAGCCGATGATAGGAGGCACCAATTCACCCCTCCACTTT. Translating it yields CSARDEPMIGGTNSPLHF.

This chain joins TRBV12-3 or TRBV12-4 and TRBJ2-2, with TRBD2 identical over 15 bases. The CDR3 has 22 amino acids. The ends lost 2 bases at V and 2 bases at J; junction bases unmatched: 15. The CDR3 protein is CASSLSPLAPGLAGGNTGELFF. CDR3 coding DNA: TGTGCCAGCAGTTTATCGCCCCTGGCACCGGGACTAGCGGGAGGAAACACCGGGGAGCTGTTTTTT.

The chain combines TRBV7-2 with TRBJ2-2; 9 positions match TRBD1. After removal of 5 bases from V and 5 bases from J, the junction contained 9 bases not matched to a gene. Germline CDR1 SGHTA, CDR2 FQGNSA. This CDR3 is 16 amino acids long. The DNA of the CDR3 is TGTGCCAGCAGCCCCCGGGGGACAGGGAAGACCGGGGAGCTGTTTTTT. It codes for CASSPRGTGKTGELFF.

With regard to this clonotype: The junction does not match germline at one end; this may be a read error. The gene calls are TRBV10-3 and TRBJ1-5, with 8 bases aligning to TRBD1. The CDR3 length is 15 residues. CDR1 ENHRY and CDR2 SYGVKD come from the germline V gene. The CDR3 protein is CAISPTGVSNRPQHF. CDR3 DNA sequence: TGTGCCATCAGCCCGACAGGGGTAAGCAATCGGCCCCAGCATTTT.

This chain links TRBV11-2 with TRBJ2-1, with 10 bases that match TRBD2. With V trimmed by 6 bases and J by 4 bases, 6 bases remained unmatched. CDR3 length: 15 residues. In germline, CDR1 is SGHAT, CDR2 FQNNGV. The CDR3 bases are TGTGCCAGCAGTCTAGCGGGGGACGATTACAATGAGCAGTTCTTC. It codes for CASSLAGDDYNEQFF.

This clonotype occurred a few times. V is TRBV20-1 and J is TRBJ2-1, with 10 bases identical to TRBD2. The germline CDR1 and CDR2 sequences are DFQATT and SNEGSKA (reference sequence). J was trimmed by 3 bases and V by 0 bases; bases with no gene match: 2. The CDR3 length is 15 residues. The CDR3 loop reads CSARESSGSYNEQFF. The DNA of the CDR3 is TGCAGTGCTAGAGAATCTAGCGGGAGCTACAATGAGCAGTTCTTC.

This clonotype was detected only a few times. The chain recombines TRBV4-2 with TRBJ2-3, with a tentative D call TRBD2 (5 bases). Germline V gives CDR1 LGHNA, CDR2 YNFKEQ. V was shortened by 2 bases and J by 3 bases, with 12 bases between the two germline ends. The CDR3 contains 15 residues. In DNA form, the CDR3 reads TGTGCCAGCAGCCAATACCGGGAAGGAACAGATACGCAGTATTTT. It encodes CASSQYREGTDTQYF.

Comments on this clonotype: One junction end disagrees with the germline gene, perhaps due to a read error. This chain uses TRBV29-1 with TRBJ2-1; 9 bases match TRBD2. The germline CDR1 and CDR2 sequences are SQVTM and ANQGSEA. This CDR3 is built from 15 residues. As DNA, the CDR3 is TGCAGCTTATCATTTAGCGGGAGCTCCCACAATGAGCAGTTCTTC. Its protein is CSLSFSGSSHNEQFF.